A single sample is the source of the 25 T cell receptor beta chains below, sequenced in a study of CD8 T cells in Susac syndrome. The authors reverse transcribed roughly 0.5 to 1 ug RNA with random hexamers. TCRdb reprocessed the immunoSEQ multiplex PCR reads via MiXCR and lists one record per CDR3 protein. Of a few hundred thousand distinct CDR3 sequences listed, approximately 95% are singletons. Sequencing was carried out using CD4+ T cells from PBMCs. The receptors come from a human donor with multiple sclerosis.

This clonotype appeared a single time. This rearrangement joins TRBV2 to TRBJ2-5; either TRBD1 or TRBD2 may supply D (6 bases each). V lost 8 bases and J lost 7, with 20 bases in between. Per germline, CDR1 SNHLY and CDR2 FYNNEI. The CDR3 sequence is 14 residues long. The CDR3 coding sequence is TGTGCCAGCCGCCCCAAGGGGGGCCTCAGGACCCAGTACTTC. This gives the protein CASRPKGGLRTQYF.

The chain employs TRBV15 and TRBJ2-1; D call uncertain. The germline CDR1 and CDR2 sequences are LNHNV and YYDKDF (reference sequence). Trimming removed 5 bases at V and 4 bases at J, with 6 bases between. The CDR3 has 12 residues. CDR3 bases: TGTGCCACCAGCTCGCAATACAATGAGCAGTTCTTC. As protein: CATSSQYNEQFF.

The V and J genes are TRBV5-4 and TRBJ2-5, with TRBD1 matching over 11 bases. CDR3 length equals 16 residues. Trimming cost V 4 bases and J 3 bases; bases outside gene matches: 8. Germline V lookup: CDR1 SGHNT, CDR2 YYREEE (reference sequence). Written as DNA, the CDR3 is TGTGCCAGCAGCAGGGACCCGGGACAGGGGGAAGAGACCCAGTACTTC. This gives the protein CASSRDPGQGEETQYF.

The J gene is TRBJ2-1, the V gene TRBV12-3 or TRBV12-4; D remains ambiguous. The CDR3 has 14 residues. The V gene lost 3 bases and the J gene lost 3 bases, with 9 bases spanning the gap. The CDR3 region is CASSFRASYNEQFF. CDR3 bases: TGTGCCAGCAGTTTCCGAGCTAGCTACAATGAGCAGTTCTTC.

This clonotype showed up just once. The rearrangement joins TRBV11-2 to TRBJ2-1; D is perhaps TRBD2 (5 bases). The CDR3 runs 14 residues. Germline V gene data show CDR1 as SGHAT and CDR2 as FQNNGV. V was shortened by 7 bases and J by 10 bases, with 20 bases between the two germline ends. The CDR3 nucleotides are TGTGCCAGCACCTTGATGAGGGTTGTAGGGGAGCAGTTCTTC. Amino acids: CASTLMRVVGEQFF. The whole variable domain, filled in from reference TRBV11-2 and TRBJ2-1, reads EAGVAQSPRYKIIEKRQSVAFWCNPISGHATLYWYQQILGQGPKLLIQFQNNGVVDDSQLPKDRFSAERLKGVDSTLKIQPAKLEDSAVYLCASTLMRVVGEQFFGPGTRLTVL.

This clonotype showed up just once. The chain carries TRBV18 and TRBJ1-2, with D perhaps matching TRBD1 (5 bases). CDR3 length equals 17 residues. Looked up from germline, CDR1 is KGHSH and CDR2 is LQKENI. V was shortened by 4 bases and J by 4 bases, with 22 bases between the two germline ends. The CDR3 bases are TGTGCCAGCTCACTGGGGAAATCGGGGGTACACACCTATGGCTACACCTTC. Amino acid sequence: CASSLGKSGVHTYGYTF.

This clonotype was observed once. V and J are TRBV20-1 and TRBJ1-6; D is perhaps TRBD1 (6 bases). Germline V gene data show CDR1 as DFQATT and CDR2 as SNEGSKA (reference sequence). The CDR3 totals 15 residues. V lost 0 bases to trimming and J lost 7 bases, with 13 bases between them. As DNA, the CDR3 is TGCAGTGCTAGAGACCCGACAGGAGACAATTCACCCCTCCACTTT. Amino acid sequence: CSARDPTGDNSPLHF.

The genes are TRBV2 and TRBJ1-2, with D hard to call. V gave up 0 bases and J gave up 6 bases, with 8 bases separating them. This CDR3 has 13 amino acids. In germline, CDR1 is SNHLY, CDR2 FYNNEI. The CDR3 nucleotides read TGTGCCAGCAGTGAAGCGCTTAGGAATGGCTACACCTTC. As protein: CASSEALRNGYTF.

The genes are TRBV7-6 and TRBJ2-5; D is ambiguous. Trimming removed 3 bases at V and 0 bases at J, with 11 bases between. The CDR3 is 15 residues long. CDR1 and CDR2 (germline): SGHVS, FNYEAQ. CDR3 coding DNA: TGTGCCAGCAGCTTTAGTGCGCCGTACCAAGAGACCCAGTACTTC. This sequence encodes CASSFSAPYQETQYF.

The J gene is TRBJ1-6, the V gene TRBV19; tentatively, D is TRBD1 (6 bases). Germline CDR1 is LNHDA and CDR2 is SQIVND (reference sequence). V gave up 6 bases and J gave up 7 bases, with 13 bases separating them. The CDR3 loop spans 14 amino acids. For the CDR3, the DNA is TGTGCCAGTAGGGACGGGACACTGAATTCACCCCTCCACTTT. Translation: CASRDGTLNSPLHF.

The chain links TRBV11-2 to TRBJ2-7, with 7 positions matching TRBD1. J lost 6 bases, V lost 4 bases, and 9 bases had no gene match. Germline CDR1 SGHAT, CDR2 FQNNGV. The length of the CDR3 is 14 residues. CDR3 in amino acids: CASSSPRQGGEQYF. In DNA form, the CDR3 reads TGTGCCAGCAGCTCCCCTCGACAGGGTGGCGAGCAGTACTTC.

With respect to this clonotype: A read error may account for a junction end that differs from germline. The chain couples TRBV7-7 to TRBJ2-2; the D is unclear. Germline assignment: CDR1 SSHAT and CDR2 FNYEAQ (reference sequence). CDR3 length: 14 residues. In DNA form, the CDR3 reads TGTGCTAGCAGCCCCACTTGGAACACCGGGGAGCTGTTTTTT. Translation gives CASSPTWNTGELFF. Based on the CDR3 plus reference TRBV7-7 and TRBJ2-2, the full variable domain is GAGVSQSPRYKVTKRGQDVTLRCDPISSHATLYWYQQALGQGPEFLTYFNYEAQPDKSGLPSDRFSAERPEGSISTLTIQRTEQRDSAMYRCASSPTWNTGELFFGEGSRLTVL.

The CDR3 loop is CSVDNPSPYNEQFF. CDR3 nucleotide sequence: TGCAGCGTTGATAATCCTAGCCCTTACAATGAGCAGTTCTTC. The chain carries TRBV29-1 and TRBJ2-1; TRBD2 is a possible D gene (5 bases). Deletions cut 3 bases from V and 4 bases from J, with 13 bases between. There are 14 residues in the CDR3. Germline V gives CDR1 SQVTM, CDR2 ANQGSEA.

The CDR3 nucleotides are TGTGCCAGCAGCCCCCAGACGGGCAATGAGCAGTTCTTC. Translated: CASSPQTGNEQFF. The chain links TRBV3-1 to TRBJ2-1; D is undetermined. With 4 bases removed from V and 6 bases from J, the gap between germline ends came to 10 bases. The CDR3 extends over 13 amino acids. Germline V gives CDR1 LGHDT, CDR2 YNNKEL (reference sequence).

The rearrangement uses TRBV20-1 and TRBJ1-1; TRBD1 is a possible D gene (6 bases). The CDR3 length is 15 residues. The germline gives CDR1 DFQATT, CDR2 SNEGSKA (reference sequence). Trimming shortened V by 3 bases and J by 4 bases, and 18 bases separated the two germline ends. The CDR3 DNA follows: TGCAGTGCTAGCGGGCGACCAGGGGTAGGCACTGAAGCTTTCTTT. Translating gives CSASGRPGVGTEAFF.

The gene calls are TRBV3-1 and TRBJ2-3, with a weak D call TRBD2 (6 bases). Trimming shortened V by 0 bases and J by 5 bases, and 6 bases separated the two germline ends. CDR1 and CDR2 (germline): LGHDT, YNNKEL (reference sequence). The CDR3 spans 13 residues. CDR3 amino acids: CASSQERGDTQYF. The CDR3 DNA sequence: TGTGCCAGCAGCCAAGAGCGGGGAGATACGCAGTATTTT.

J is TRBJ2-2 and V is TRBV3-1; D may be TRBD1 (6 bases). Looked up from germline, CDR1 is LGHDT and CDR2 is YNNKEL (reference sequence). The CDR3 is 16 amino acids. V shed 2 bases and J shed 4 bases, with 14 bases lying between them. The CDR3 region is CASSQQAGDLTGELFF. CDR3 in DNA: TGTGCCAGCAGCCAACAAGCAGGGGACCTCACCGGGGAGCTGTTTTTT.

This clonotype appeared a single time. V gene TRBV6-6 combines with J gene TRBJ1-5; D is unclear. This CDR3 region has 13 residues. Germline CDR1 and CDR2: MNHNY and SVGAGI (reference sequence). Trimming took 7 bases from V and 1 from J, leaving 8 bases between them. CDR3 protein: CASNAVSNQPQHF. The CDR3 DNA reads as TGTGCCAGCAATGCCGTGAGCAATCAGCCCCAGCATTTT.

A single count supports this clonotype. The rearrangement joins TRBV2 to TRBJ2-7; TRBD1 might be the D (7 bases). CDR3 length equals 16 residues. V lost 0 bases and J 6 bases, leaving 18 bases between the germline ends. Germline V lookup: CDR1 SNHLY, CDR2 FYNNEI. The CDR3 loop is CASSEAPGGSGGEQYV. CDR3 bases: TGTGCCAGCAGTGAAGCCCCAGGGGGGAGTGGTGGCGAGCAGTACGTC.

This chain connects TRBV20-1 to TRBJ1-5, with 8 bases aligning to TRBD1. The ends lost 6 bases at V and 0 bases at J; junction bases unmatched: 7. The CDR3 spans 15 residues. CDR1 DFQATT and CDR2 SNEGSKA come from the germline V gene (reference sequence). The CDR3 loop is CSAQDRDYSNQPQHF. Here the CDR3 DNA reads TGCAGTGCACAGGACAGGGACTATAGCAATCAGCCCCAGCATTTT.

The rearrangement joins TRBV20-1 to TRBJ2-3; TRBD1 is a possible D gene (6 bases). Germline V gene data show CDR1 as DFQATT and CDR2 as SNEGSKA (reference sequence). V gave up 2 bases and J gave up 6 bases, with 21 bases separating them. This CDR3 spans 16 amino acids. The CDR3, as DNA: TGCAGTGCTAGACTTCACCTCGGGGACAAGAAGGATACGCAGTATTTT. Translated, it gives CSARLHLGDKKDTQYF.

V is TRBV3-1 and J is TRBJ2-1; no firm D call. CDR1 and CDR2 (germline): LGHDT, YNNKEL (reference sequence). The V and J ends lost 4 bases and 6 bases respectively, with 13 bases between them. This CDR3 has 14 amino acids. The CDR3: CASSPFPGPNEQFF. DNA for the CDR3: TGTGCCAGCAGCCCCTTCCCAGGCCCCAATGAGCAGTTCTTC.

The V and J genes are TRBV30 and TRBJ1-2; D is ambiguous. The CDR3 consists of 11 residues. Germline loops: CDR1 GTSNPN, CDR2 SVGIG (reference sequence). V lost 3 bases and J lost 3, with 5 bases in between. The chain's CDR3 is CAWSDHYGYTF. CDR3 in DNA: TGTGCCTGGAGCGACCACTATGGCTACACCTTC. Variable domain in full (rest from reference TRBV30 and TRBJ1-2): SQTIHQWPATLVQPVGSPLSLECTVEGTSNPNLYWYRQAAGRGLQLLFYSVGIGQISSEVPQNLSASRPQDRQFILSSKKLLLSDSGFYLCAWSDHYGYTFGSGTRLTVV.

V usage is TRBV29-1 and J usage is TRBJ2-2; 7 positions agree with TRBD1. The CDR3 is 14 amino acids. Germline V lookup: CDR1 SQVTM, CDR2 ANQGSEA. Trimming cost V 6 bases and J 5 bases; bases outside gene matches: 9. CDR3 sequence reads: CSVIRTGPTGELFF. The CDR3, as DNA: TGCAGCGTAATAAGGACAGGACCGACCGGGGAGCTGTTTTTT.

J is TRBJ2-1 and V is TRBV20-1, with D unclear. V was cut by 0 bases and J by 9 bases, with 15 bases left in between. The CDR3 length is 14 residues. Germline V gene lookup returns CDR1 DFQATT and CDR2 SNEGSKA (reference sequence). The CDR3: CSARDGLNVGEQFF. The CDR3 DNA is TGCAGTGCTAGAGACGGCCTCAATGTTGGTGAGCAGTTCTTC.